Shown below are 18 T cell receptor beta chains from a single sample sequenced in a study of siplizumab effects on memory and regulatory T cells (dated by TCRdb to between 2019 and 2020). The library came from the immunoSEQ multiplex PCR assay. Held by TCRdb, this immuneACCESS table contains in-frame sequences only and omits some clones. Under half of the omission traces to an unresolved V gene where checked; the cause of the rest is unknown. The sample table records roughly 100,000 clones; 92% of these occur just once. The leading ten clones occupy around 1.1% of the sample. Specimen: CD4+ T cells sorted from blood. Receptors originate from a human donor in good health.

The chain uses TRBV28 and TRBJ1-2; TRBD1 might be the D (5 bases). V was clipped by 10 bases and J by 5 bases, with 20 bases between them. The CDR3 sequence is 14 residues long. Germline loops: CDR1 MDHEN, CDR2 SYDVKM. CDR3 coding DNA: TGTGCCACCACTCAGGGTGCGGGGTATTATGGCTACACCTTC. This codes for CATTQGAGYYGYTF.

The rearrangement joins TRBV2 to TRBJ1-2, with 9 bases matching TRBD1. Trimming cost V 8 bases and J 12 bases; bases outside gene matches: 10. This CDR3 is 12 amino acids long. From germline, CDR1 is SNHLY and CDR2 FYNNEI. CDR3 in DNA: TGTGCCAGCGAAGGGACAGGGATATTTCACACCTTC. As protein: CASEGTGIFHTF.

The rearrangement joins TRBV19 to TRBJ1-1; D is possibly TRBD1 (5 bases). The CDR3 spans 14 residues. The V gene's germline CDR1 is LNHDA and CDR2 SQIVND (reference sequence). Trimming stripped 11 bases from V and 4 bases from J, with 20 bases between. In DNA, the CDR3 is TGTGCCGCCTCTCGGACAAATTTGGGCACTGAAGCTTTCTTT. Protein product: CAASRTNLGTEAFF.

This chain links TRBV10-3 with TRBJ2-7; D possibly corresponds to TRBD2 (6 bases). CDR3 length equals 15 residues. V lost 3 bases and J 2 bases, leaving 14 bases between the germline ends. Germline CDR1 reads ENHRY; CDR2 reads SYGVKD. The CDR3 spells CAISESPGRPYEQYF. CDR3 nucleotides: TGTGCCATCAGTGAAAGTCCCGGGAGACCCTACGAGCAGTACTTC.

This CDR3 is CASRESGVDEKLFF. DNA of the CDR3: TGTGCCAGCAGGGAGTCAGGGGTTGATGAAAAACTGTTTTTT. This chain uses TRBV2 with TRBJ1-4; D may be TRBD1 (6 bases). V was shortened by 6 bases and J by 6 bases, with 14 bases between the two germline ends. CDR1 is SNHLY and CDR2 is FYNNEI in the germline V gene. This CDR3 spans 14 amino acids.

Regarding this clone: The junction shows a germline mismatch at one end, possibly a read error. This chain uses TRBV5-6 with TRBJ2-3; D uncertain. The germline V gene encodes CDR1 SGHDT and CDR2 YYEEEE. The CDR3 is 16 amino acids. Written as DNA, the CDR3 is TGTGCCAGCACTCGTTGGGTAAGCAGAAAGCACAGATACGCAGTATTT. Protein: CASTRWVSRKHRYAVF. Complete variable domain (other parts from reference TRBV5-6 and TRBJ2-3): DAGVTQSPTHLIKTRGQQVTLRCSPKSGHDTVSWYQQALGQGPQFIFQYYEEEERQRGNFPDRFSGHQFPNYSSELNVNALLLGDSALYLCASTRWVSRKHRYAVFGPGTRLTVL.

The V gene is TRBV27, the J gene TRBJ2-3; D is unresolved. The CDR3 has 12 residues. The V gene's germline CDR1 is MNHEY and CDR2 SMNVEV (reference sequence). V was trimmed by 4 bases and J by 4 bases, leaving 6 bases between them. CDR3 residues: CASSSLADTQYF. The CDR3 nucleotides read TGTGCCAGCAGTTCCCTCGCAGATACGCAGTATTTT.

The chain uses TRBV30 and TRBJ2-7, with D possibly TRBD1 on 5 matching bases. CDR3 length equals 13 residues. Deletions cut 4 bases from V and 2 bases from J, with 12 bases between. Germline V gene data show CDR1 as GTSNPN and CDR2 as SVGIG (reference sequence). The CDR3 region has the DNA TGTGCCTGGACTTGGGCAGGGACCTACGAGCAGTACTTC. Amino acids: CAWTWAGTYEQYF.

The chain carries TRBV28 and TRBJ1-2; D ambiguous. CDR1 is MDHEN and CDR2 is SYDVKM in the germline V gene. The CDR3 extends over 13 amino acids. V was clipped by 2 bases and J by 4 bases, with 8 bases between them. The CDR3 spells CASSLGQLYGYTF. CDR3 DNA: TGTGCCAGCAGTTTAGGGCAACTCTATGGCTACACCTTC.

The chain has TRBV6-5 and TRBJ2-6; possibly TRBD1 for D (6 bases). The CDR3 loop spans 15 amino acids. From germline, CDR1 is MNHEY and CDR2 SVGAGI. V was trimmed by 6 bases and J by 9 bases, leaving 18 bases between them. CDR3 nucleotide sequence: TGTGCCAGCAGACCTCAGGGGAAACGAGTCAACGTCCTGACTTTC. Its translation is CASRPQGKRVNVLTF.

The CDR3 region has the DNA TGTGCCAGCAGACAAACGGTCGGGGGACACCGAAAGGAGTATAGCAATCAGCCCCAGCATTTT. Translation: CASRQTVGGHRKEYSNQPQHF. V usage is TRBV4-2 and J usage is TRBJ1-5, with a tentative D call TRBD1 (6 bases). Germline values: CDR1 LGHNA, CDR2 YNFKEQ. The CDR3 totals 21 residues. V was trimmed by 6 bases and J by 0 bases, leaving 30 bases between them.

The genes are TRBV28 and TRBJ2-3, with 10 bases lining up with TRBD2. V was pared by 5 bases and J by 2 bases, with 13 bases of the junction left unmatched. Germline V gene sequence: CDR1 MDHEN, CDR2 SYDVKM. The CDR3 is 18 residues long. CDR3 loop: CASSLIMGLAIPTDTQYF. The CDR3 bases are TGTGCCAGCAGTCTCATAATGGGACTAGCGATTCCCACAGATACGCAGTATTTT.

The chain couples TRBV10-1 to TRBJ2-7, with TRBD2 as a possible D gene (5 bases). V was clipped by 2 bases and J by 6 bases, with 11 bases between them. Per germline, CDR1 WNHNN and CDR2 SYGVQD (reference sequence). This CDR3 is 13 amino acids long. As DNA, the CDR3 is TGCGCCAGCAGTGAGCTGGTTGAGGGCGAGCAGTACTTC. It translates to CASSELVEGEQYF.

The V call is TRBV28, the J call TRBJ1-1; no definite D call. CDR1 is MDHEN, CDR2 SYDVKM, per germline. The V and J ends lost 3 bases and 1 base respectively, with 12 bases between them. This CDR3 is 15 amino acids long. This CDR3 reads CASSFPTLPNTEAFF. The DNA for the CDR3 is TGTGCCAGCAGTTTTCCCACACTACCGAACACTGAAGCTTTCTTT.

The V gene is TRBV6-5, the J gene TRBJ2-2; the D gene is possibly TRBD1 (6 bases). Germline CDR1 is MNHEY and CDR2 is SVGAGI. CDR3 length: 14 amino acids. The germline V and J ends were trimmed by 8 bases and 5 bases, with 15 bases remaining between them. The CDR3 bases are TGTGCCAGCTGTAGGACAGTTAAAACCGGGGAGCTGTTTTTT. This sequence encodes CASCRTVKTGELFF.

This chain uses TRBV30 with TRBJ1-5; D not resolved. The V gene's germline CDR1 is GTSNPN and CDR2 SVGIG (reference sequence). The CDR3 is made up of 13 amino acids. V was clipped by 0 bases and J by 6 bases, with 9 bases between them. The CDR3 DNA reads TGTGCCTGGAGTGTAGGCAGCTCTCAGCCCCAGCATTTT. Translated, it gives CAWSVGSSQPQHF. The variable domain in full, completed from reference TRBV30 and TRBJ1-5, reads SQTIHQWPATLVQPVGSPLSLECTVEGTSNPNLYWYRQAAGRGLQLLFYSVGIGQISSEVPQNLSASRPQDRQFILSSKKLLLSDSGFYLCAWSVGSSQPQHFGDGTRLSIL.

The chain is built from TRBV28 and TRBJ1-1; a possible D gene is TRBD1 (5 bases). The V end was cut by 3 bases, the J end by 3 bases, with 11 bases between. This CDR3 contains 14 residues. CDR1 and CDR2 (germline): MDHEN, SYDVKM. The CDR3 loop reads CASSFLRGYTEAFF. DNA of the CDR3: TGTGCCAGCAGTTTCCTCCGGGGCTACACTGAAGCTTTCTTT.

The rearrangement joins TRBV6-1 to TRBJ2-7, with a tentative D call TRBD1 (6 bases). This CDR3 contains 14 residues. Trimming pared 6 bases from V and 6 bases from J, leaving 18 bases between. Germline CDR1 MNHNS, CDR2 SASEGT. CDR3 DNA: TGTGCCAGCAGCCCGACCACAGGGCCAGGCGAGCAGTACTTC. Translated: CASSPTTGPGEQYF.